A selection of T cell receptor beta chains follows, all from one sample in a study of shared clonotypes between healthy human individuals. Repertoires were generated with immunoSEQ multiplex PCR, while TCRdb's copy carries only in-frame clones and drops some. The repertoire holds about 1.5 million clones, with around 95% as singletons. Sequenced material: naive CD4+ T cells sorted from blood. Receptors originate from a man aged 30 to 45 in good health. The CDR3 runs from the conserved cysteine through the conserved F or W. D genes are given only for firm matches. Size values are once, few and many counts, or a class for expanded clones, and some rows have none.

cdr3_aa | cdr3_nt | j_call | v_call | clone_size | d_call
CASSLTGTYNEQFF | TGTGCCAGCAGCTTAACCGGGACTTACAATGAGCAGTTCTTC | TRBJ2-1 | TRBV7-2 | - | -
CASSLASQNYGYTF | TGTGCCAGCAGCTTAGCATCCCAGAACTATGGCTACACCTTC | TRBJ1-2 | TRBV7-8 | once | -
CASSLENAGGREQYF | TGTGCCAGCAGTTTAGAGAACGCGGGAGGGAGGGAGCAGTACTTC | TRBJ2-7 | TRBV27 | - | TRBD2
CATSRGPPNLNYGYTF | TGTGCCACCAGCAGAGGGCCGCCAAACCTTAACTATGGCTACACCTTC | TRBJ1-2 | TRBV15 | - | -
CSASHRDEQYF | TGCAGTGCTAGCCACAGGGACGAGCAGTACTTC | TRBJ2-7 | TRBV20-1 | - | -
CAWSQAGTSEQFF | TGTGCCTGGAGTCAAGCGGGGACCTCTGAGCAGTTCTTC | TRBJ2-1 | TRBV30 | once | TRBD2
CASSPVDGFETQYF | TGCGCCAGCAGCCCAGTAGATGGGTTCGAGACCCAGTACTTC | TRBJ2-5 | TRBV5-1 | - | -
CASSRAERMQSSTDTQYF | TGTGCCAGCAGCCGAGCTGAACGGATGCAATCTAGCACAGATACGCAGTATTTT | TRBJ2-3 | TRBV7-2 | - | -
CASSKELGLEPSAKNIQYF | TGTGCCAGCAGCAAAGAGCTGGGTTTGGAACCGTCAGCCAAAAACATTCAGTACTTC | TRBJ2-4 | TRBV11-3 | once | -
CASSLGPAYGYTF | TGTGCCAGCAGCTTAGGGCCAGCGTATGGCTACACCTTC | TRBJ1-2 | TRBV11-2 | - | -
CASSFRGSGSGYNEQFF | TGTGCCAGCAGCTTCCGTGGTAGCGGGAGTGGGTACAATGAGCAGTTCTTC | TRBJ2-1 | TRBV7-9 | once | TRBD2
CASRFWAGINQPQHF | TGTGCCAGCAGGTTCTGGGCAGGGATCAATCAGCCCCAGCATTTT | TRBJ1-5 | TRBV28 | - | -
CARSLTDTQYF | TGTGCCAGAAGCTTGACAGATACGCAGTATTTT | TRBJ2-3 | TRBV5-3 | - | -
CASSFSGLQETQYF | TGTGCCAGCAGCTTTAGCGGACTCCAAGAGACCCAGTACTTC | TRBJ2-5 | TRBV9 | - | -
CASSDSGQTSPGELFF | TGTGCCAGCAGTGACTCGGGTCAAACGTCACCCGGGGAGCTGTTTTTT | TRBJ2-2 | TRBV6-4 | once | -
CASSTPARAAIMNTEAFF | TGTGCCAGCAGTACCCCAGCGAGGGCGGCAATCATGAACACTGAAGCTTTCTTT | TRBJ1-1 | TRBV2 | - | -
CASSFSDRSGRVPISTDTQYF | TGTGCCAGCAGTTTCTCGGACCGAAGCGGGAGGGTCCCTATTAGCACAGATACGCAGTATTTT | TRBJ2-3 | TRBV28 | - | TRBD2
CASSGTGSGSSYNEQFF | TGTGCCAGCAGTGGGACAGGAAGCGGGAGCTCCTACAATGAGCAGTTCTTC | TRBJ2-1 | TRBV2 | - | -
CASSLVLPQLF | TGTGCCAGCAGCTTAGTCCTACCACAGCTCTTC | TRBJ2-1 | TRBV7-9 | - | -
CASSGTGDTGELFF | TGTGCCAGCTCGGGGACAGGGGACACCGGGGAGCTGTTTTTT | TRBJ2-2 | TRBV18 | - | TRBD1
CASSLRPRGQNNEQFF | TGTGCCAGCAGTTTACGTCCCAGGGGGCAGAACAATGAGCAGTTCTTC | TRBJ2-1 | TRBV27 | - | TRBD1
CSARGGTGYTF | TGCAGTGCTAGAGGAGGGACCGGCTACACCTTC | TRBJ1-2 | TRBV20-1 | - | -
CASSSSSYEQYF | TGTGCCAGCAGTTCCAGCTCCTACGAGCAGTACTTC | TRBJ2-7 | TRBV28 | - | -
CAGRPGRDFTDTQYF | TGTGCCGGGCGTCCGGGACGGGACTTCACAGATACGCAGTATTTT | TRBJ2-3 | TRBV21-1 | - | -
CASSVTTSGEETQYF | TGTGCCAGCAGCGTAACAACTAGCGGGGAAGAGACCCAGTACTTC | TRBJ2-5 | TRBV9 | - | TRBD2
CASSPLGDIFTEAFF | TGTGCCAGCTCCCCTTTAGGTGACATCTTCACTGAAGCTTTCTTT | TRBJ1-1 | TRBV2 | - | -
CASSIGLLTGELFF | TGTGCCAGCAGCATAGGACTCCTCACCGGGGAGCTGTTTTTT | TRBJ2-2 | TRBV6-5 | - | -
CASSKGRAPRHGYTF | TGTGCCAGCAGCAAAGGTAGGGCGCCTAGGCATGGCTACACCTTC | TRBJ1-2 | TRBV21-1 | - | -